Given below is one T cell receptor (beta chain) in context. Antigen: not known. A second PCR, run for roughly 7 to 12 cycles, used a sample-barcoded 5' primer plus a J-beta primer mix. Each cDNA molecule was tagged by a template-switch adaptor that had 12 random nucleotides. TCRdb independently ran MiXCR on the 5' RACE reads; one entry per CDR3 protein. In the table there are over 500,000 distinct CDR3 sequences, roughly a quarter of which are singletons. The source of the sample is a study of blood T cells in healthy people across ages. General study findings and limits: Unsorted PBMCs blocked a conclusive comparison of naive and antigen-experienced cells.

About 10 milliliters of peripheral blood were drawn from each donor into EDTA-treated tubes. The authors isolated at least 6 million PBMCs per sample. Trimming at V came to 7 bases and at J to 7 bases, leaving 10 bases not matched to a gene. The CDR3 loop spans 14 amino acids. Per the germline V gene, CDR1 is SQVTM and CDR2 is ANQGSEA. These sequences were also reported in another study, on T cells of mothers and their children.

The chain uses TRBV29-1 and TRBJ2-1, with 10 positions matching TRBD2. The TCR was taken from a boy younger than 10 in good health. The sample was blood. The CDR3 DNA reads TGCAGCGCCCGCGGAGCGGGGGGGTATAATGAGCAGTTCTTC. Amino acids: CSARGAGGYNEQFF.